Presented here are 10 T cell receptor beta chains from one specimen sequenced in a study of shared clonotypes between healthy human individuals. Method: immunoSEQ multiplex PCR; TCRdb's copy keeps in-frame clones and lacks some. The sample lists 1.5 million to 1.9 million clones; approximately 98% were seen once. Source material: naive CD4+ T cells sorted from blood. Indicated subset: CD45RA+ positively selected. Receptors were obtained from a man aged 30 to 45 in good health.

The chain couples TRBV27 to TRBJ2-1; 8 bases match TRBD2. CDR3 length equals 15 residues. Germline loops: CDR1 MNHEY, CDR2 SMNVEV (reference sequence). V gave up 3 bases and J gave up 2 bases; unmatched junction bases: 3. The CDR3 loop reads CASSFRAGAYNEQFF. The CDR3 bases are TGTGCCAGCAGTTTCCGAGCGGGAGCCTACAATGAGCAGTTCTTC.

As concerns this clone: This CDR3 is also generated by other DNA sequences in the sample. The J gene is TRBJ2-1, the V gene TRBV5-1; D gene unclear. CDR1 is SGHRS and CDR2 is YFSETQ in the germline V gene. This CDR3 contains 13 residues. Trimming cost V 0 bases and J 6 bases, with 7 bases left between them. CDR3: CASSLGAANEQFF. As DNA, the CDR3 is TGCGCCAGCAGCTTGGGCGCCGCCAATGAGCAGTTCTTC. The full variable domain, completed using reference TRBV5-1 and TRBJ2-1, is KAGVTQTPRYLIKTRGQQVTLSCSPISGHRSVSWYQQTPGQGLQFLFEYFSETQRNKGNFPGRFSGRQFSNSRSEMNVSTLELGDSALYLCASSLGAANEQFFGPGTRLTVL.

CDR3 sequence (DNA): TGTGCCAGCAGCTCTCTAGGGGGGTCGGGCACAGATACGCAGTATTTT. It is translated as CASSSLGGSGTDTQYF. The genes are TRBV5-5 and TRBJ2-3, with D possibly called TRBD1 or TRBD2 (6 bases each). The CDR3 sequence is 16 residues long. Germline values: CDR1 SGHKS, CDR2 YYEKEE (reference sequence). V dropped 3 bases and J dropped 1 base, with 15 bases sitting between them. The variable domain in full, with the rest retrieved from reference TRBV5-5 and TRBJ2-3, is DAGVTQSPTHLIKTRGQQVTLRCSPISGHKSVSWYQQVLGQGPQFIFQYYEKEERGRGNFPDRFSARQFPNYSSELNVNALLLGDSALYLCASSSLGGSGTDTQYFGPGTRLTVL.

The chain couples TRBV7-9 to TRBJ2-5; 7 nucleotides agree with TRBD1. CDR3 length: 16 residues. V dropped 3 bases and J dropped 2; count of bases not matched to a gene: 9. The germline gives CDR1 SEHNR, CDR2 FQNEAQ (reference sequence). The CDR3 sequence: CASSFDRDRSQETQYF. The CDR3 DNA reads TGTGCCAGCAGCTTTGATAGGGACAGATCTCAAGAGACCCAGTACTTC.

The rearrangement uses TRBV5-4 and TRBJ2-1; 7 bases are shared with TRBD2. Germline V gives CDR1 SGHNT, CDR2 YYREEE (reference sequence). The junction had 3 bases not matched to a gene; V was cut back by 3 bases and J by 6 bases. The CDR3 sequence is 13 residues long. This chain's CDR3 is CASSSSSGNEQFF. CDR3 nucleotides: TGTGCCAGCAGCTCCTCTAGCGGCAATGAGCAGTTCTTC.

The V gene is TRBV11-2, the J gene TRBJ2-5; 8 bases align to TRBD2. With 5 bases clipped from V and 1 base from J, the junction kept 3 bases outside the gene matches. The CDR3 runs 14 residues. Germline CDR1 reads SGHAT; CDR2 reads FQNNGV. Here the CDR3 reads CASSPSGGQETQYF. CDR3 in DNA: TGTGCCAGCAGCCCCAGCGGGGGCCAAGAGACCCAGTACTTC.

The chain links TRBV6-1 to TRBJ2-7, with D hard to call. The V gene lost 7 bases and the J gene lost 13 bases, with 23 bases spanning the gap. The CDR3 is made up of 13 amino acids. Germline CDR1 is MNHNS and CDR2 is SASEGT. The CDR3 sequence is CASTNGVESIGYF. The CDR3 DNA is TGTGCCAGCACTAACGGCGTCGAGTCTATCGGTTACTTC.

This clone was picked up one time. The chain links TRBV11-2 to TRBJ1-1, with a tentative D call TRBD1 (5 bases). Germline values: CDR1 SGHAT, CDR2 FQNNGV. V lost 0 bases, J lost 4 bases, and 12 bases lay in between. This CDR3 is built from 15 residues. Here the CDR3 DNA reads TGTGCCAGCAGCTTAGATCTAGGGGCGAGCACTGAAGCTTTCTTT. Its translation: CASSLDLGASTEAFF.

A note on this clone: Other DNA sequences in this sample translate to the same CDR3. The CDR3 region is CASSPGLAGYNEQFF. The CDR3 nucleotides read TGTGCCAGCAGCCCGGGACTAGCGGGGTACAATGAGCAGTTCTTC. The chain recombines TRBV7-9 with TRBJ2-1, with 13 bases identical to TRBD2. The CDR3 loop spans 15 amino acids. Germline V gene sequence: CDR1 SEHNR, CDR2 FQNEAQ (reference sequence). Trimming cost V 5 bases and J 4 bases; bases outside gene matches: 2. Together with reference TRBV7-9 and TRBJ2-1, the CDR3 gives the full variable domain: DTGVSQNPRHKITKRGQNVTFRCDPISEHNRLYWYRQTLGQGPEFLTYFQNEAQLEKSRLLSDRFSAERPKGSFSTLEIQRTEQGDSAMYLCASSPGLAGYNEQFFGPGTRLTVL.

This clone appeared once. This chain connects TRBV7-6 to TRBJ1-4; D gene unclear. V lost 0 bases to trimming and J lost 8 bases, with 7 bases between them. Germline loops: CDR1 SGHVS, CDR2 FNYEAQ. CDR3 length equals 13 residues. The CDR3 region is CASSLAGNEKLFF. CDR3 coding DNA: TGTGCCAGCAGCTTAGCGGGGAACGAAAAACTGTTTTTT.